This T cell receptor (beta chain) was found in a study of blood T cell repertoires in COVID-19 (dated by TCRdb to between 2020 and 2021). Looking at the study overall: The collaborator samples originated in the United States, Italy and Spain and spanned the acute and convalescent phases of COVID-19. Sample metadata almost always included a de-identified subject ID, COVID-19 status, age in years and sex. The repertoires were released in a freely available public database intended as a resource for research on the immune response to SARS-CoV-2. Where HLA class I and class II types were available, the types were taken from metadata supplied by the sample provider, not from assay-based typing. Samples came from the ongoing ImmuneRACE study (first 160 participants) plus 1,254 subjects from 6 global collaborators. Deeply sampled blood TCRbeta repertoires from subjects exposed to, actively infected with, or recovered from COVID-19 were included in the dataset. The material from the prospective study consisted of cDNA or gDNA derived from T cells, B-cell-depleted T cells, or PBMCs. Study-wide conclusions, independent of this receptor: Clinical and demographic metadata were provided uncurated, with the amount varying by source and participant.

TCRbeta CDR3 regions were amplified from genomic DNA by means of the immunoSEQ Assay, a bias-controlled multiplex PCR. Per the original workflow: Nucleated cell counts per sample were estimated from amplification of reference gene primers within the assay. To quantify the absolute abundance of each unique TCRbeta CDR3 rearrangement, sequence reads were collapsed and filtered. Productive Simpson clonality was computed per sample as the square root of Simpson's diversity index over productive rearrangements. Held by TCRdb, this immuneACCESS table contains in-frame sequences only and omits some clones. Under half of the omission traces to an unresolved V gene where checked; the cause of the rest is unknown. The V and J calls and clone size were taken over from that table, and D and trimming were inferred from the DNA. This sample lists 150,000 to 200,000 clones; 85% to 90% were detected once. Roughly 3.9% of the sample belongs to the ten largest clones.

Each collaborating institution followed its own protocols to collect whole blood in K2EDTA tubes. For TCRbeta analysis, collaborator samples were shipped as frozen whole blood, as isolated PBMCs, or as DNA extracted from either sample type. From a lookup of the germline V gene, CDR1 and CDR2 are MNHNS and SASEGT. From the cysteine through the phenylalanine, the CDR3 covers 16 amino acids. CDR3 DNA only is kept here, 48 bases in frame from base 1. The junction shows trimming of 3 bases on V and 2 bases on J, and the gene matches do not reach 7 bases of it. With respect to this clone: The antigen it recognizes is unknown. Per-base qualities were not stored, and no clone one base away is much larger.

Recombination connected TRBV6-1 to TRBJ2-3; TRBD1 lines up with 8 middle nucleotides. The receptor was derived from a man between 18 and 29 years old with active or convalescent COVID-19. Sequencing was done on a sample of peripheral blood. CDR3 sequence: CASSDATGDPTDTQYF. The nucleotide sequence is given as TGTGCCAGCAGTGACGCGACAGGGGACCCCACAGATACGCAGTATTTT.